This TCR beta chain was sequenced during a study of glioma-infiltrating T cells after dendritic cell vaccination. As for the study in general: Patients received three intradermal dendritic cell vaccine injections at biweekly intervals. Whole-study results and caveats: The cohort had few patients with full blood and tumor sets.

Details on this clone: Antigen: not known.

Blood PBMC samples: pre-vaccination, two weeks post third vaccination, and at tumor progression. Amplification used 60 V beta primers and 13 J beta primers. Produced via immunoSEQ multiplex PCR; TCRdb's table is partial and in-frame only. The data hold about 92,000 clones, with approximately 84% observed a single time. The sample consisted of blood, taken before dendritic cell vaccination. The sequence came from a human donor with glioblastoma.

The CDR3 DNA sequence: TGTGCCAGCAGCTTGCTGGAAGGGGCAGGAGCCTACGAGCAGTACTTC. Translating it yields CASSLLEGAGAYEQYF. The V gene is TRBV5-6, the J gene TRBJ2-7; tentatively, D is TRBD1 (5 bases). Trimming pared 1 base from V and 2 bases from J, leaving 16 bases between. Germline CDR1 and CDR2: SGHDT and YYEEEE. This CDR3 region has 16 residues.